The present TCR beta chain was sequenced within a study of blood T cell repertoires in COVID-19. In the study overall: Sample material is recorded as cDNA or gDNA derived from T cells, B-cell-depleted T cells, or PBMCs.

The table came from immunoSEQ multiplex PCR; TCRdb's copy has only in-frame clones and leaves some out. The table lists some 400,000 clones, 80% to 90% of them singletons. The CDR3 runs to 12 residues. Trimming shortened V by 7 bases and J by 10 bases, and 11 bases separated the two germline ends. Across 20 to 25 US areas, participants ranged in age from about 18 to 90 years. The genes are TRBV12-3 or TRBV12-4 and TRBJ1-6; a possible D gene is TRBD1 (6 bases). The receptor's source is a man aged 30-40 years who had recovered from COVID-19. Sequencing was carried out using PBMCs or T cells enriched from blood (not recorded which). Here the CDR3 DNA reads TGTGCCAGCATGCAGGGGCAATCACCCCTCCACTTT. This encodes CASMQGQSPLHF.